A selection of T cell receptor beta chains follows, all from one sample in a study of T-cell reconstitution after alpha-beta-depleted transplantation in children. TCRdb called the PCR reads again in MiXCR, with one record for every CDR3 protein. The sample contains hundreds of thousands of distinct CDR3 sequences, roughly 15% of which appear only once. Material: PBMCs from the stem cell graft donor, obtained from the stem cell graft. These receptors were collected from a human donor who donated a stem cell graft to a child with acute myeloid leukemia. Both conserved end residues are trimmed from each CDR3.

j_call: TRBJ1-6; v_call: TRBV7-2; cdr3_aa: ASSLAPPGNNSPLH
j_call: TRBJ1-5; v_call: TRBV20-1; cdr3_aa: SVQTGGNQPQH
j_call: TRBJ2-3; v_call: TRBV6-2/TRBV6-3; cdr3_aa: ASSPSGYLGTDTQY
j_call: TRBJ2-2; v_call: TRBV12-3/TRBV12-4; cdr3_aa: ASSLPFGGGNTGELF
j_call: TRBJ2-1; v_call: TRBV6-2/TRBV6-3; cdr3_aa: ASSSFEYNEQF
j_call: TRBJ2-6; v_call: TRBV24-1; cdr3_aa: ATSDPGANVLT
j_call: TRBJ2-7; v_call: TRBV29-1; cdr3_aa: SAQLGGAGYEQY
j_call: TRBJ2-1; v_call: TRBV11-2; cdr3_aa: ASSPRGLPNEQF
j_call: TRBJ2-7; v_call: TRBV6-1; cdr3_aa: ATQTRASSYEQY
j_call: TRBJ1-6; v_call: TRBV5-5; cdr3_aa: ASSLDRSSSPLH
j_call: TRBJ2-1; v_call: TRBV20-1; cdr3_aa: SARGSGGGDEQF
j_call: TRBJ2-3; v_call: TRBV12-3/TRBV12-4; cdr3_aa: ASSLEFTDTQY
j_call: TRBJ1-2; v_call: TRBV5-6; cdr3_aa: ASSSQFYGYT
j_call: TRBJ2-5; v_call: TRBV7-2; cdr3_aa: ASITQPTGETQY
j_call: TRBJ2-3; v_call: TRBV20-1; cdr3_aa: SAREEWGGADTQY
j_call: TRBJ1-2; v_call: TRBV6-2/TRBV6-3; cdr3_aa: ASSYGEGDNYGYT
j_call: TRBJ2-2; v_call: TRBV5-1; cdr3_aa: ASSLMQGRTGELF
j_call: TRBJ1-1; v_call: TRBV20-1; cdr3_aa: SASIGDSRGEAF
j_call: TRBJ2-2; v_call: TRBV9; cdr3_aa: ASSVRDDGELF